The 27 T cell receptor beta chains presented below share a single source sample, sequenced in a study of blood T cell repertoires in COVID-19. Measured with immunoSEQ multiplex PCR; TCRdb has only the in-frame clones, and not every one. The profile shows under 200,000 clones, over 75% of them singletons. The sample consisted of peripheral blood. The receptors derive from a woman of 80 years or more with acute or convalescent COVID-19.

The chain has TRBV19 and TRBJ2-1; TRBD2 matches 10 bases. In germline, CDR1 is LNHDA, CDR2 SQIVND (reference sequence). The junction had 9 bases not matched to a gene; V was cut back by 2 bases and J by 8 bases. CDR3 length: 16 amino acids. DNA of the CDR3: TGTGCCAGTAGTATATCGGCTAGCGGGAGAGGGGATGAGCAGTTCTTC. Translated, it gives CASSISASGRGDEQFF.

The chain links TRBV2 to TRBJ2-3, with D possibly being TRBD2 (6 bases). Trimming stripped 3 bases from V and 4 bases from J, with 14 bases between. The CDR3 runs 15 residues. The germline gives CDR1 SNHLY, CDR2 FYNNEI. The CDR3 DNA reads as TGTGCCAGCAGTGAGACTAGGCTGGGTGCAGATACGCAGTATTTT. Amino acid sequence: CASSETRLGADTQYF.

Regarding this clone: Other nucleotide sequences in the sample specify the same CDR3. The V call is TRBV9, the J call TRBJ2-5; D gene uncertain. CDR1 is SGDLS, CDR2 YYNGEE, per germline. The length of the CDR3 is 13 residues. Trimming pared 0 bases from V and 2 bases from J, leaving 5 bases between. The CDR3 coding sequence is TGTGCCAGCAGCGTAGGGCAGCAAGAGACCCAGTACTTC. Translated, it gives CASSVGQQETQYF.

This sequence joins TRBV5-1 and TRBJ1-1, with TRBD1 matching 7 bases. Unmatched junction bases numbered 7, after V lost 0 bases and J lost 5 bases. The CDR3 runs 15 residues. Germline V gene sequence: CDR1 SGHRS, CDR2 YFSETQ. The CDR3 nucleotides read TGCGCCAGCAGCTTGGGTGCAGGGGGTGGGACTGAAGCTTTCTTT. Protein product: CASSLGAGGGTEAFF.

This chain joins TRBV20-1 and TRBJ2-1; 7 bases map to TRBD2. The V gene end was trimmed by 6 bases and the J gene end by 12 bases; junction bases not matched to a gene: 5. Germline-derived CDR1 and CDR2 are DFQATT and SNEGSKA (reference sequence). The CDR3 spans 10 residues. CDR3 DNA sequence: TGCAGTGCCCGACTAGCAGTGCAGTTCTTC. Its translation is CSARLAVQFF.

The rearrangement links TRBV27 to TRBJ2-7; 11 bases are shared with TRBD2. CDR3 length equals 14 residues. CDR1 and CDR2 from the germline V gene are MNHEY and SMNVEV (reference sequence). V trimming: 6 bases; J trimming: 4 bases; junction bases outside the gene matches: 5. CDR3 coding DNA: TGTGCCAGCAGCGGGACTAGCGGAGGGTACGAGCAGTACTTC. Amino acid sequence: CASSGTSGGYEQYF.

This clone was counted a single time. The chain links TRBV27 to TRBJ1-2, with a weak D call TRBD1 (5 bases). The CDR3 sequence is 15 residues long. CDR1 and CDR2 (germline): MNHEY, SMNVEV (reference sequence). V was clipped by 4 bases and J by 0 bases, with 12 bases between them. The CDR3 coding sequence is TGTGCCAGCAGTTGGGGGGGGACCGCTAACTATGGCTACACCTTC. It codes for CASSWGGTANYGYTF.

The CDR3 protein is CASSGPGGTEAFF. CDR3 nucleotides: TGTGCCAGTAGTGGACCAGGGGGCACTGAAGCTTTCTTT. The V gene is TRBV19, the J gene TRBJ1-1; 7 bases line up with TRBD1. The V gene's germline CDR1 is LNHDA and CDR2 SQIVND (reference sequence). J lost 4 bases, V lost 5 bases, and 4 bases had no gene match. This CDR3 contains 13 residues.

The chain carries TRBV19 and TRBJ1-4, with D possibly TRBD1 on 5 matching bases. The V end was cut by 3 bases, the J end by 3 bases, with 11 bases between. Per the germline V gene, CDR1 is LNHDA and CDR2 is SQIVND (reference sequence). The CDR3 sequence is 15 residues long. CDR3 amino acids: CASSIGGTPNEKLFF. The CDR3, as DNA: TGTGCCAGTAGTATCGGGGGGACTCCTAATGAAAAACTGTTTTTT. The full variable domain, in which reference TRBV19 and TRBJ1-4 provide the parts outside the CDR3, is DGGITQSPKYLFRKEGQNVTLSCEQNLNHDAMYWYRQDPGQGLRLIYYSQIVNDFQKGDIAEGYSVSREKKESFPLTVTSAQKNPTAFYLCASSIGGTPNEKLFFGSGTQLSVL.

V usage is TRBV4-3 and J usage is TRBJ1-4; TRBD1 matches at 10 bases. The CDR3 is 15 amino acids. V gave up 8 bases and J gave up 8 bases; unmatched junction bases: 11. Germline V gives CDR1 LGHNA, CDR2 YSLEER. CDR3 DNA: TGCGCCAGCTCGCCTTCGGAGGACAGGGGGGAAAAACTGTTTTTT. Protein sequence: CASSPSEDRGEKLFF.

The V and J genes are TRBV3-1 (or the pseudogene TRBV3-2) and TRBJ2-2; the D gene is possibly TRBD2 (6 bases). This CDR3 contains 17 residues. V gave up 1 base and J gave up 7 bases, with 19 bases separating them. Germline V gene data show CDR1 as LGHDT and CDR2 as YNNKEL (reference sequence). CDR3 residues: CASSQAYGGGLHGELFF. In nucleotides, the CDR3 is TGTGCCAGCAGCCAAGCTTACGGGGGAGGTCTTCACGGGGAGCTGTTTTTT.

The CDR3 region has the DNA TGTGCCAGCAGCTCCATCGGTTACTCCGAGCAGTACTTC. It translates to CASSSIGYSEQYF. The chain joins TRBV11-2 to TRBJ2-7; D uncertain. CDR1 SGHAT and CDR2 FQNNGV come from the germline V gene. This CDR3 has 13 residues. V dropped 4 bases and J dropped 6 bases, with 13 bases sitting between them.

J is TRBJ1-2 and V is TRBV27, with 7 positions matching TRBD1. V was pared by 6 bases and J by 8 bases, with 9 bases of the junction left unmatched. Germline V lookup: CDR1 MNHEY, CDR2 SMNVEV (reference sequence). The length of the CDR3 is 13 residues. CDR3 residues: CASRFSRGIGYTF. CDR3 DNA sequence: TGTGCCAGCAGGTTCAGCAGGGGGATAGGCTACACCTTC.

The rearrangement links TRBV14 to TRBJ2-3; D gene uncertain. The germline V and J ends were trimmed by 0 bases and 2 bases, with 3 bases remaining between them. This CDR3 is 13 amino acids long. The germline V gene has CDR1 SGHDN and CDR2 FVKESK. In DNA form, the CDR3 reads TGTGCCAGCAGCCAAGAATACACAGATACGCAGTATTTT. It specifies CASSQEYTDTQYF.

V and J are TRBV6-6 and TRBJ1-3; TRBD1 agrees at 7 bases. This CDR3 is built from 16 residues. The ends lost 0 bases at V and 4 bases at J; junction bases unmatched: 6. CDR1 is MNHNY, CDR2 SVGAGI, per germline (reference sequence). The CDR3 reads CASSYSEGARGNTIYF. The CDR3, as DNA: TGTGCCAGCAGTTACTCCGAGGGGGCGCGGGGAAACACCATATATTTT.

The gene calls are TRBV23-1 and TRBJ1-6; 8 positions agree with TRBD1. TRBV23-1 is recorded as an ORF, its role being uncertain. V shed 7 bases and J 3 bases; nucleotides not matched to a gene: 8. The CDR3 is 16 residues long. The CDR3 region has the DNA TGCGCCAGCAACAGGGACAGGTCCATCTATAATTCACCCCTCCACTTT. Amino acid sequence: CASNRDRSIYNSPLHF.

The chain carries TRBV7-9 and TRBJ2-2, with a weak D call TRBD1 (6 bases). Germline-derived CDR1 and CDR2 are SEHNR and FQNEAQ (reference sequence). Trimming shortened V by 1 base and J by 1 base, and 7 bases separated the two germline ends. The CDR3 length is 15 residues. CDR3 amino acids: CASSLVRGNTGELFF. CDR3 nucleotide sequence: TGTGCCAGCAGCTTAGTCAGGGGGAACACCGGGGAGCTGTTTTTT.

CDR3 residues: CASSARDRDYGYTF. CDR3 in DNA: TGTGCCAGCAGCGCCCGGGACAGAGACTATGGCTACACCTTC. The chain uses TRBV7-2 and TRBJ1-2, with 7 bases matching TRBD1. V shed 5 bases and J 3 bases; nucleotides not matched to a gene: 6. The CDR3 has 14 amino acids. Per germline, CDR1 SGHTA and CDR2 FQGNSA.

The rearrangement links TRBV5-1 to TRBJ2-5; 7 positions agree with TRBD1. Looked up from germline, CDR1 is SGHRS and CDR2 is YFSETQ. The CDR3 is made up of 13 amino acids. V dropped 5 bases and J dropped 2; count of bases not matched to a gene: 3. Here the CDR3 DNA reads TGCGCCAGCAGTCTGGACAGGCAAGAGACCCAGTACTTC. Protein product: CASSLDRQETQYF.

This clone was picked up a small number of times. V gene TRBV15 combines with J gene TRBJ1-6; 7 positions agree with TRBD1. CDR1 is LNHNV and CDR2 is YYDKDF in the germline V gene (reference sequence). The trim removed 3 bases at V and 7 bases at J, leaving 3 bases unmatched. This CDR3 has 14 amino acids. The CDR3 bases are TGTGCCACCAGCAGTGGGACAGTAAATTCACCCCTCCACTTT. Translating it yields CATSSGTVNSPLHF. Full variable domain (outside the CDR3, taken from reference TRBV15 and TRBJ1-6): DAMVIQNPRYQVTQFGKPVTLSCSQTLNHNVMYWYQQKSSQAPKLLFHYYDKDFNNEADTPDNFQSRRPNTSFCFLDIRSPGLGDTAMYLCATSSGTVNSPLHFGNGTRLTVT.

The V call is TRBV19, the J call TRBJ2-5, with 7 bases fitting TRBD2. The CDR3 covers 14 residues. CDR1 and CDR2 from the germline V gene are LNHDA and SQIVND (reference sequence). After removal of 8 bases from V and 0 bases from J, the junction contained 6 bases not matched to a gene. In DNA, the CDR3 is TGTGCCAGTGCTCGGAGCGGGAACCAAGAGACCCAGTACTTC. Translated, it gives CASARSGNQETQYF.

This rearrangement joins TRBV19 to TRBJ1-4; 7 bases are a match to TRBD1. The junction had 6 bases not matched to a gene; V was cut back by 8 bases and J by 3 bases. This CDR3 contains 14 residues. Germline CDR1 and CDR2: LNHDA and SQIVND (reference sequence). CDR3 nucleotide sequence: TGTGCCAGTCGAAGGGGGCAATCTAATGAAAAACTGTTTTTT. Protein: CASRRGQSNEKLFF. Full variable domain (remainder filled in from reference TRBV19 and TRBJ1-4): DGGITQSPKYLFRKEGQNVTLSCEQNLNHDAMYWYRQDPGQGLRLIYYSQIVNDFQKGDIAEGYSVSREKKESFPLTVTSAQKNPTAFYLCASRRGQSNEKLFFGSGTQLSVL.

This chain links TRBV7-2 with TRBJ2-5; tentatively, D is TRBD1 (5 bases). CDR1 is SGHTA, CDR2 FQGNSA, per germline. The CDR3 contains 14 residues. V lost 1 base and J 5 bases, leaving 11 bases between the germline ends. The CDR3 loop is CASSLGRARETQYF. The CDR3 DNA is TGTGCCAGCAGCTTAGGCAGGGCCCGCGAGACCCAGTACTTC.

The chain employs TRBV7-9 and TRBJ1-6; 8 positions agree with TRBD1. Germline lookup yields CDR1 SEHNR and CDR2 FQNEAQ (reference sequence). Trimming took 2 bases from V and 8 from J; bases not matched to a gene: 5. CDR3 length: 15 amino acids. The CDR3 DNA reads as TGTGCCAGCAGCTTAATGGACAGGGTGGATTCACCCCTCCACTTT. Translated: CASSLMDRVDSPLHF.

The J gene is TRBJ2-7, the V gene TRBV5-1; 8 bases line up with TRBD1. The V gene end was trimmed by 0 bases and the J gene end by 11 bases; junction bases not matched to a gene: 7. Germline-derived CDR1 and CDR2 are SGHRS and YFSETQ. This CDR3 is 13 amino acids long. The CDR3 DNA is TGCGCCAGCAGCTTGGGGGGCGACAGGGGAGAGTACTTC. It encodes CASSLGGDRGEYF.

On this clone itself: At one end, the junction sequence differs from germline, possibly due to a read error. This sequence joins TRBV19 and TRBJ1-3; 10 bases map to TRBD1. CDR1 and CDR2 (germline): LNHDA, SQIVND (reference sequence). The CDR3 extends over 14 amino acids. The CDR3 sequence is CASSSPGQGPYLYF. The CDR3 DNA is TGTGCCAGTAGTTCTCCGGGACAGGGGCCTTACCTGTACTTT.

The chain uses TRBV18 and TRBJ2-2; 9 nucleotides match TRBD2. Losses at the gene ends were 6 bases for V and 3 bases for J; bases not matched to a gene: 5. The CDR3 spans 15 residues. From germline, CDR1 is KGHSH and CDR2 LQKENI. The CDR3 spells CASSALAGDTGELFF. The DNA for the CDR3 is TGTGCCAGCTCCGCCTTAGCGGGGGACACCGGGGAGCTGTTTTTT.